This T cell receptor (beta chain) was recovered during a study of blood T cell repertoires in COVID-19. At the level of the study: Acute-phase and convalescent COVID-19 samples originated in the United States, Italy and Spain. The analysed material was cDNA or gDNA that came from T cells, B-cell-depleted T cells, or PBMCs.

In the source study's methods: Nucleated cell counts were estimated from reference gene primer amplification. Assay used: immunoSEQ multiplex PCR; TCRdb lists only in-frame clones, some missing. V, J and clone size reflect that table, while D and trimming were determined from the DNA. In the table there are about 400,000 clones, 80% to 90% of which are singletons. The receptor's source is a woman aged 25 to 39 with acute or convalescent COVID-19. Sequencing input: peripheral blood.

The CDR3: CASSIITGETDTQYF. CDR3 nucleotides: TGTGCCAGCAGCATAATCACAGGGGAGACAGATACGCAGTATTTT. The chain is built from TRBV7-9 and TRBJ2-3, with 7 positions matching TRBD1. The CDR3 loop spans 15 amino acids. Germline V gene sequence: CDR1 SEHNR, CDR2 FQNEAQ (reference sequence). Unmatched junction bases numbered 8, after V lost 5 bases and J lost 3 bases.